This TCR beta chain was identified during a study of blood T cells in healthy people across ages. The study, taken as a whole, reports: PBMC samples, being unsorted, prevented any conclusive comparison of naive and antigen-experienced cells. As age increased, TCR beta diversity per million T cells fell in a roughly linear fashion.

V gave up 7 bases and J gave up 6 bases, with 13 bases separating them. The CDR3 spans 12 residues. Germline assignment: CDR1 MNHEY and CDR2 SMNVEV (reference sequence). There are a few counts of this clonotype. No antigen is known for it. Alongside a J-beta primer mix, a sample-barcoded 5' primer served in a second PCR lasting about 7 to 11 cycles. One entry per CDR3 protein results from TCRdb running MiXCR on the 5' RACE reads. The data hold over 1.5 million distinct CDR3 sequences, with roughly 50% observed a single time. This sequence originates from a woman between 40 and 50 years old in good health. The rearrangement uses TRBV27 and TRBJ2-7; no firm D call. The sequenced material came from blood. CDR3 in amino acids: CASIGSPGEQYF. As DNA, the CDR3 is TGTGCCAGCATTGGTAGTCCAGGCGAGCAGTACTTC.